This T cell receptor beta chain was recorded in a study of blood T cell repertoires in COVID-19. At the level of the study: Researchers got acute and convalescent COVID-19 samples from the United States, Italy and Spain. T cells, B-cell-depleted T cells, or PBMCs provided the cDNA or gDNA that served as material.

Seattle cases were enrolled at active infection and followed longitudinally. Germline V CDR1 and CDR2: GTSNPN, SVGIG (reference sequence). This CDR3 contains 13 residues. V was cut by 0 bases and J by 3 bases, with 8 bases left in between. Assay used: immunoSEQ multiplex PCR; TCRdb lists only in-frame clones, some missing. The table has about 220,000 clones, about 86% seen once. The origin of this receptor is a woman in her 50s with COVID-19, enrolled during active disease. Specimen: peripheral blood. The V gene is TRBV30, the J gene TRBJ1-1; D not certain. The CDR3 DNA follows: TGTGCCTGGAGTGTAATGGGCGACACTGAAGCTTTCTTT. It translates to CAWSVMGDTEAFF.